Listed below are T cell receptor beta chains from one sample, sequenced in a study of T cell responses to AZD1222 COVID-19 vaccine. The protocol was immunoSEQ multiplex PCR, while the TCRdb copy is restricted to in-frame clones and leaves out a portion. The sample holds roughly 140,000 clones; 75% to 90% are singletons and the top ten take roughly 9.7%. The source was peripheral blood, collected 28 days after the second AZD1222 dose. The receptors were sampled from an adult who received the AZD1222 COVID-19 vaccine. CDR3s include the opening cysteine and the closing phenylalanine or tryptophan. A D gene is named only where the DNA matches it firmly. Where a row states a size, it is once, few, many or the class of an expanded clone; other rows omit it.

size,J,D,V,length,CDR3,DNA
-,TRBJ2-1,TRBD2,TRBV5-1,15,CASSLGGSSYNEQFF,TGCGCCAGCAGCTTGGGCGGGAGCTCCTACAATGAGCAGTTCTTC
-,TRBJ1-1,TRBD1,TRBV9,15,CASSAQGQGSTEAFF,TGTGCCAGCAGCGCCCAAGGACAGGGATCGACTGAAGCTTTCTTT
-,TRBJ1-6,-,TRBV27,13,CASTGQAGSPLHF,TGTGCCAGCACTGGCCAAGCGGGGTCACCCCTCCACTTT
-,TRBJ1-2,TRBD1,TRBV9,15,CASSLSGQESYGYTF,TGTGCCAGCAGCCTCTCGGGACAGGAGTCCTATGGCTACACCTTC
-,TRBJ1-6,-,TRBV7-9,14,CASSLGLYNSPLHF,TGTGCCAGCAGCTTGGGTCTTTATAATTCACCCCTCCACTTT
-,TRBJ1-1,-,TRBV28,11,CASSSISRAFF,TGTGCCAGCTCCTCCATTTCTAGGGCTTTCTTT
-,TRBJ2-2,-,TRBV6-5,15,CASSKSGRSTGELFF,TGTGCCAGCAGTAAATCGGGACGCTCTACCGGGGAGCTGTTTTTT
-,TRBJ1-5,TRBD1,TRBV15,15,CATSRGGQGGQPQHF,TGTGCCACCAGCAGAGGGGGACAGGGGGGGCAGCCCCAGCATTTT
-,TRBJ1-1,-,TRBV7-9,14,CASSLYREGTEAFF,TGTGCCAGCAGCTTATACCGGGAGGGCACTGAAGCTTTCTTT
-,TRBJ2-4,TRBD1,TRBV19,14,CASTQGQGKNIQYF,TGTGCCAGTACTCAGGGACAGGGCAAAAACATTCAGTACTTC
-,TRBJ2-7,-,TRBV4-1,15,CASSQDRGTPYEQYF,TGCGCCAGCAGCCAAGATCGTGGGACCCCCTACGAGCAGTACTTC
-,TRBJ1-1,-,TRBV29-1,13,CSAAVGMNTEAFF,TGCAGCGCGGCGGTGGGAATGAACACTGAAGCTTTCTTT
-,TRBJ2-7,TRBD1,TRBV3-1/TRBV3-2,16,CASSQDRGRESYEQYF,TGTGCCAGCAGCCAAGACAGGGGGCGGGAATCCTACGAGCAGTACTTC
-,TRBJ2-1,TRBD2,TRBV3-1/TRBV3-2,14,CASSQSAGGGEQFF,TGTGCCAGCAGCCAAAGTGCGGGGGGCGGTGAGCAGTTCTTC
-,TRBJ2-3,-,TRBV7-2,15,CASSSERFSTDTQYF,TGTGCCAGCAGCTCAGAGCGGTTTAGCACAGATACGCAGTATTTT
once,TRBJ2-1,TRBD1,TRBV19,15,CASSTQGQYYNEQFF,TGTGCCAGTAGTACCCAGGGACAGTATTACAATGAGCAGTTCTTC
-,TRBJ2-7,-,TRBV7-2,13,CASSLISAYEQYF,TGTGCCAGCAGCTTAATATCCGCCTACGAGCAGTACTTC
-,TRBJ1-1,-,TRBV28,12,CASRDLNTEAFF,TGTGCCAGCCGGGACCTGAACACTGAAGCTTTCTTT